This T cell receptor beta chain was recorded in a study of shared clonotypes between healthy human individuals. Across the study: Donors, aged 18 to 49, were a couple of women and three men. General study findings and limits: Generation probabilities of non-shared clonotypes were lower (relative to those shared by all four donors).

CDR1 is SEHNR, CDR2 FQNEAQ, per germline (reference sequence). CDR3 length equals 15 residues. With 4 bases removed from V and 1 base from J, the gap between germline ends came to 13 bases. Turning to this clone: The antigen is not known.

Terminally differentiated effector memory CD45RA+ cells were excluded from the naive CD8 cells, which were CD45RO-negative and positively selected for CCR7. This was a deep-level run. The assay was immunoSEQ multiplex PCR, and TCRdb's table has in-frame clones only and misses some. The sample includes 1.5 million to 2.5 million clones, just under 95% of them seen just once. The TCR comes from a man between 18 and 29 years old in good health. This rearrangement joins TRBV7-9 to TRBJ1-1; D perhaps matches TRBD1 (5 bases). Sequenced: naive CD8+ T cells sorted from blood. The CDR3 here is CASSYPSGENTEAFF. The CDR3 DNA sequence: TGTGCCAGCAGCTACCCCTCGGGGGAGAACACTGAAGCTTTCTTT. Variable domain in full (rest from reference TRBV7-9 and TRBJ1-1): DTGVSQNPRHKITKRGQNVTFRCDPISEHNRLYWYRQTLGQGPEFLTYFQNEAQLEKSRLLSDRFSAERPKGSFSTLEIQRTEQGDSAMYLCASSYPSGENTEAFFGQGTRLTVV.